What follows are 20 T cell receptor beta chains derived from one specimen sequenced in a study of shared clonotypes between healthy human individuals. Clones were read by immunoSEQ multiplex PCR, and TCRdb kept only the in-frame ones, dropping some. The data contain 2 million to 3 million clones, 80% to 95% of them singletons. What was sequenced was naive CD4+ T cells from PBMCs. Subset: CD45RA+ positively selected. These receptors were collected from a man in his late teens or twenties in good health. Some clones in this sample may be carry-over from other donors' samples.

The chain carries TRBV27 and TRBJ2-1; 9 nucleotides line up with TRBD2. Trimming cost V 6 bases and J 4 bases; bases outside gene matches: 10. The CDR3 extends over 16 amino acids. Germline values: CDR1 MNHEY, CDR2 SMNVEV (reference sequence). CDR3 sequence reads: CASRPWGSGRYNEQFF. The CDR3 DNA reads as TGTGCCAGCAGGCCCTGGGGGAGCGGGAGGTACAATGAGCAGTTCTTC.

Note on this clone: Other DNA sequences in the sample encode the same CDR3. This chain joins TRBV2 and TRBJ2-1, with D tentatively TRBD1 (6 bases). CDR1 is SNHLY, CDR2 FYNNEI, per germline. Trimming removed 5 bases at V and 4 bases at J, with 9 bases between. The CDR3 sequence is 13 residues long. The CDR3 reads CASSSGTYNEQFF. The CDR3 nucleotides read TGTGCCAGCAGTAGTGGGACATACAATGAGCAGTTCTTC.

This clone has just a few counts. This chain uses TRBV4-2 with TRBJ1-1; D might be TRBD1 (5 bases). Germline lookup yields CDR1 LGHNA and CDR2 YNFKEQ. V was shortened by 0 bases and J by 3 bases, with 17 bases between the two germline ends. The CDR3 totals 17 residues. The CDR3 loop is CASSQEPARGVDTEAFF. CDR3 coding DNA: TGTGCCAGCAGCCAAGAGCCAGCGAGGGGAGTGGACACTGAAGCTTTCTTT.

This chain joins TRBV7-2 and TRBJ2-1, with unresolved D. Trimming pared 5 bases from V and 6 bases from J, leaving 14 bases between. CDR1 is SGHTA and CDR2 is FQGNSA in the germline V gene. This CDR3 contains 14 residues. Here the CDR3 DNA reads TGTGCCAGCAGCCCTCTAGGCGGCCCCAATGAGCAGTTCTTC. Amino acids: CASSPLGGPNEQFF.

The chain is built from TRBV19 and TRBJ1-1; D might be TRBD1 (5 bases). The V end lost 5 bases, the J end lost 2 bases, and 6 bases lay between the germline ends. The CDR3 has 12 amino acids. The germline V gene encodes CDR1 LNHDA and CDR2 SQIVND (reference sequence). CDR3 nucleotide sequence: TGTGCCAGTAGTGGGGGTAACACTGAAGCTTTCTTT. It specifies CASSGGNTEAFF.

This chain uses TRBV20-1 with TRBJ2-5; a weak D match, TRBD2 (5 bases). The CDR3 extends over 11 amino acids. Looked up from germline, CDR1 is DFQATT and CDR2 is SNEGSKA (reference sequence). V lost 3 bases and J 9 bases, leaving 11 bases between the germline ends. As DNA, the CDR3 is TGCAGTGCTAGCGTCAGCGGCTCCCAGTACTTC. Protein: CSASVSGSQYF.

This sequence joins TRBV7-9 and TRBJ2-7; D call uncertain. Trimming cost V 5 bases and J 3 bases, with 14 bases left between them. Germline CDR1 SEHNR, CDR2 FQNEAQ (reference sequence). The CDR3 is 14 amino acids. CDR3 nucleotide sequence: TGTGCCAGCAGCACTGAACTACGGAGCTACGAGCAGTACTTC. Translated: CASSTELRSYEQYF.

For this clone: The same CDR3 can be traced to other DNA sequences in this sample. CDR3 loop: CASSYGGSQETQYF. Written as DNA, the CDR3 is TGTGCCAGCAGTTACGGCGGGTCTCAAGAGACCCAGTACTTC. The J gene is TRBJ2-5, the V gene TRBV6-5; D might be TRBD2 (5 bases). CDR1 is MNHEY, CDR2 SVGAGI, per germline. Trimming stripped 2 bases from V and 2 bases from J, with 9 bases between. The CDR3 is 14 amino acids.

Comment on this clone: At the DNA level, this CDR3 is encoded by other sequences in the same sample as well. The V and J genes are TRBV14 and TRBJ2-1; D is unresolved. Germline CDR1 reads SGHDN; CDR2 reads FVKESK. Trimming shortened V by 1 base and J by 4 bases, and 14 bases separated the two germline ends. This CDR3 has 16 residues. In DNA form, the CDR3 reads TGTGCCAGCAGCCAAGGGCCAGGACGGAGTTACAATGAGCAGTTCTTC. Translated, it gives CASSQGPGRSYNEQFF.

The chain combines TRBV5-1 with TRBJ2-5, with 7 bases aligning to TRBD1. With 5 bases clipped from V and 5 bases from J, the junction kept 6 bases outside the gene matches. The CDR3 length is 13 residues. Germline V gene sequence: CDR1 SGHRS, CDR2 YFSETQ. The chain's CDR3 is CASSVAGGETQYF. CDR3 bases: TGCGCCAGCAGTGTGGCAGGGGGTGAGACCCAGTACTTC.

This chain connects TRBV5-8 to TRBJ1-6; no firm D call. Germline CDR1 and CDR2: SGHTS and YDEGEE. The CDR3 has 16 residues. Trimming cost V 1 base and J 4 bases, with 12 bases left between them. CDR3 sequence reads: CASSLFPGSYNSPLHF. The CDR3, as DNA: TGTGCCAGCAGCTTGTTCCCGGGCTCGTATAATTCACCCCTCCACTTT.

This clone was recorded once. V is TRBV7-3 and J is TRBJ2-1; tentative D call: TRBD2 (6 bases). V was trimmed by 3 bases and J by 0 bases, leaving 12 bases between them. Germline CDR1 and CDR2: SGHTA and FQGTGA. This CDR3 spans 16 amino acids. CDR3 sequence: CASSLAGYGSYNEQFF. The CDR3 region has the DNA TGTGCCAGCAGCTTGGCGGGATATGGCTCCTACAATGAGCAGTTCTTC.

The chain couples TRBV6-1 to TRBJ2-2; no firm D call. The V and J ends lost 0 bases and 5 bases respectively, with 4 bases between them. The CDR3 has 13 amino acids. Germline assignment: CDR1 MNHNS and CDR2 SASEGT. CDR3 in amino acids: CASSEADTGELFF. CDR3 DNA sequence: TGTGCCAGCAGTGAAGCGGATACCGGGGAGCTGTTTTTT.

V usage is TRBV7-3 and J usage is TRBJ2-1; TRBD1 aligns across 7 bases. CDR1 SGHTA and CDR2 FQGTGA come from the germline V gene. CDR3 length: 15 residues. V was pared by 5 bases and J by 6 bases, with 10 bases of the junction left unmatched. CDR3 region: CASSMTGYGVNEQFF. CDR3 nucleotides: TGTGCCAGCAGCATGACAGGGTACGGGGTCAATGAGCAGTTCTTC.

The rearrangement links TRBV2 to TRBJ2-2, with D perhaps TRBD2 (6 bases). Germline CDR1 is SNHLY and CDR2 is FYNNEI. The germline V and J ends were trimmed by 2 bases and 4 bases, with 14 bases remaining between them. CDR3 length: 16 amino acids. The CDR3 DNA sequence: TGTGCCAGCAGTGAATTCGGGAGTAAGAGCACCGGGGAGCTGTTTTTT. This encodes CASSEFGSKSTGELFF.

The chain uses TRBV5-1 and TRBJ2-7; TRBD1 might be the D (7 bases). CDR1 SGHRS and CDR2 YFSETQ come from the germline V gene. CDR3 length equals 15 residues. The V gene lost 3 bases and the J gene lost 0 bases, with 13 bases spanning the gap. The CDR3 protein is CASSYTGDSSYEQYF. The CDR3 nucleotides are TGCGCCAGCAGCTATACAGGGGACTCCTCCTACGAGCAGTACTTC.

The rearrangement links TRBV28 to TRBJ1-2, with D unclear. Germline CDR1 reads MDHEN; CDR2 reads SYDVKM. The V end lost 8 bases, the J end lost 4 bases, and 17 bases lay between the germline ends. The CDR3 runs to 14 residues. CDR3 in amino acids: CASRRTSSLYGYTF. The CDR3 DNA reads as TGTGCCAGCCGGCGGACGTCTTCTCTCTATGGCTACACCTTC.

V and J are TRBV10-3 and TRBJ1-2; D may be TRBD1 (6 bases). This CDR3 region has 15 residues. The V and J ends lost 0 bases and 7 bases respectively, with 15 bases between them. Germline V CDR1 and CDR2: ENHRY, SYGVKD. As DNA, the CDR3 is TGTGCCATCAGTGAGTCGGGCGGGGGCGTGAGTGGCTACACCTTC. Its protein product is CAISESGGGVSGYTF.

The chain is built from TRBV5-1 and TRBJ1-1; 8 bases are shared with TRBD1. The CDR3 is made up of 15 amino acids. V was clipped by 6 bases and J by 0 bases; unmatched bases: 7. Per the germline V gene, CDR1 is SGHRS and CDR2 is YFSETQ. For the CDR3, the DNA is TGCGCCAGCAAATATACAGGGGGGATGAACACTGAAGCTTTCTTT. Protein sequence: CASKYTGGMNTEAFF. Drawing the rest from reference TRBV5-1 and TRBJ1-1, the complete variable domain is KAGVTQTPRYLIKTRGQQVTLSCSPISGHRSVSWYQQTPGQGLQFLFEYFSETQRNKGNFPGRFSGRQFSNSRSEMNVSTLELGDSALYLCASKYTGGMNTEAFFGQGTRLTVV.

The chain is built from TRBV4-2 and TRBJ1-1, with 12 bases that match TRBD1. The junction had 11 bases not matched to a gene; V was cut back by 2 bases and J by 1 base. The CDR3 covers 19 residues. Germline lookup yields CDR1 LGHNA and CDR2 YNFKEQ. The CDR3 DNA sequence: TGTGCCAGCAGCCAACCAACGGGACAGGGGGCTAGAAGGAACACTGAAGCTTTCTTT. Translating it yields CASSQPTGQGARRNTEAFF.